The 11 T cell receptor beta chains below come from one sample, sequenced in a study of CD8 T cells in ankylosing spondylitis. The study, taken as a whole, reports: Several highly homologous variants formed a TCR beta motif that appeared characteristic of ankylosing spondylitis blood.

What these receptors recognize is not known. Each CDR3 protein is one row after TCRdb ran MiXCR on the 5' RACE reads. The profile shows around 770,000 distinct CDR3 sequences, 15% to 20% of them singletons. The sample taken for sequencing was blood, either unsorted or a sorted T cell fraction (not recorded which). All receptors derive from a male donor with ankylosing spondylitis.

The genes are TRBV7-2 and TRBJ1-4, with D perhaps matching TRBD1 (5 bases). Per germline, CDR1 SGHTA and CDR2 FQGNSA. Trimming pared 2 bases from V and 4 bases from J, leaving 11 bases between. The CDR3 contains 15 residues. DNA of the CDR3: TGTGCCAGCAGCTTACAGGGTGGACATAATGAAAAACTGTTTTTT. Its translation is CASSLQGGHNEKLFF.

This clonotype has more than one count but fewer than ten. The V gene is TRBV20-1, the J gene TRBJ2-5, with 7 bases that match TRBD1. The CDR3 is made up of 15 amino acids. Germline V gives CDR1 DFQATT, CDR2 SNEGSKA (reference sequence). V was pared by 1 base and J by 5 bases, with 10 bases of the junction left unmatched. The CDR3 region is CSARVVRTGEETQYF. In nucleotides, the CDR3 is TGCAGTGCTAGAGTTGTCCGCACAGGGGAGGAGACCCAGTACTTC.

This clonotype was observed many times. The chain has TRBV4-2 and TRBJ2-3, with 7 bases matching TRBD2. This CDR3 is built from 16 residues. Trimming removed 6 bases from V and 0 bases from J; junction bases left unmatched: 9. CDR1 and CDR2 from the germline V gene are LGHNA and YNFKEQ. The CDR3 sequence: CASRLTSSGSTDTQYF. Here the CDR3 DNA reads TGTGCCAGCAGACTCACCTCTAGCGGTAGCACAGATACGCAGTATTTT.

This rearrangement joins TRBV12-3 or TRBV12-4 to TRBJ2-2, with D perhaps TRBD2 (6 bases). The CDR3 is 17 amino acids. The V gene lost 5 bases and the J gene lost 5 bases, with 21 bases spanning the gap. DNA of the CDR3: TGTGCCAGCAGTCCTCGACTCGCGGGAAAGGTTACCGGGGAGCTGTTTTTT. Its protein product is CASSPRLAGKVTGELFF.

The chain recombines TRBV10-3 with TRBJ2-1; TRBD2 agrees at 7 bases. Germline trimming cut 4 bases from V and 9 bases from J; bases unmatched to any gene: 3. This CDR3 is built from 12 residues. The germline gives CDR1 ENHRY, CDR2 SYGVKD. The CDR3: CAISAWGGEQFF. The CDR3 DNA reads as TGTGCCATCAGTGCCTGGGGGGGTGAGCAGTTCTTC.

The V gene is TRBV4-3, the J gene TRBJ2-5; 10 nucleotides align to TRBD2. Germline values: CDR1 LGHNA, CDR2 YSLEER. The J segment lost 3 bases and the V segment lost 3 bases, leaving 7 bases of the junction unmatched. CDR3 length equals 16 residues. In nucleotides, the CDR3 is TGCGCCAGCAGCCACTCTGGAGGACTAGCGGAAGAGACCCAGTACTTC. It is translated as CASSHSGGLAEETQYF.

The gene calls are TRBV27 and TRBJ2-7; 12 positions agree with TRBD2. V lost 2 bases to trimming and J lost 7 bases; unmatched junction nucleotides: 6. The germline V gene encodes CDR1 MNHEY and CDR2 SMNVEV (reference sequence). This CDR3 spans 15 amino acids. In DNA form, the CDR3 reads TGTGCCAGCAGTTTAGTTGGACTAGCGGGAAGGGAGCAGTACTTC. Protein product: CASSLVGLAGREQYF.

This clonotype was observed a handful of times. CDR3 nucleotides: TGTGCCAGCTCACTTCAGGGGGGCGGCAATTACGAGCAGTACTTC. As protein: CASSLQGGGNYEQYF. V usage is TRBV18 and J usage is TRBJ2-7; possible D gene TRBD1, 7 bases. V lost 4 bases, J lost 4 bases, and 17 bases lay in between. Germline-derived CDR1 and CDR2 are KGHSH and LQKENI. This CDR3 region has 15 residues. The variable domain in full, completed from reference TRBV18 and TRBJ2-7, reads NAGVMQNPRHLVRRRGQEARLRCSPMKGHSHVYWYRQLPEEGLKFMVYLQKENIIDESGMPKERFSAEFPKEGPSILRIQQVVRGDSAAYFCASSLQGGGNYEQYFGPGTRLTVT.

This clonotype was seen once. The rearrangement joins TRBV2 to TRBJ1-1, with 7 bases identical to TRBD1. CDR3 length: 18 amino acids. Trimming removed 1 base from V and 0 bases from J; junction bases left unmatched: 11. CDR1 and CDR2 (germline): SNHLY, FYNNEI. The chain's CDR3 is CASSEGGQQYPMNTEAFF. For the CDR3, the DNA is TGTGCCAGCAGTGAAGGGGGACAGCAGTACCCTATGAACACTGAAGCTTTCTTT.

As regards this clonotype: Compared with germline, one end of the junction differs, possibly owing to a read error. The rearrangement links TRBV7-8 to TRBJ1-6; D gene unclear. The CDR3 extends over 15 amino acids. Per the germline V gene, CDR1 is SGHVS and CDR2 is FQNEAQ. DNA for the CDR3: TGTGCCAGCAGCTTAGCGGAACAGAATAATACACCCCTCCACTTT. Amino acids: CASSLAEQNNTPLHF.

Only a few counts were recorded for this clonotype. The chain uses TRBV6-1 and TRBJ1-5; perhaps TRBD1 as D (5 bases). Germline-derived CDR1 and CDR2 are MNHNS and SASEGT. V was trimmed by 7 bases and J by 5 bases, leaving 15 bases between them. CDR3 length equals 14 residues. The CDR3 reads CASTNWGFYQPQHF. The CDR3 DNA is TGTGCCAGCACCAACTGGGGGTTCTATCAGCCCCAGCATTTT.